Included here is one T cell receptor (beta chain) sequence, with context. As yet, its antigen is unknown. The naive CD8 subset, CD45RO-negative cells positively selected for CCR7, excluded terminally differentiated effector memory CD45RA+ cells. This record belongs to a study of shared clonotypes between healthy human individuals. Findings and limits, study-wide: In the sorted subsets, rarefaction showed sequencing was incomplete despite large depth. Generation of non-shared clonotypes was less probable than generation of clonotypes shared by all four donors. Donor scarcity curtailed the genetic and exposure-history diversity represented herein.

The germline CDR1 and CDR2 sequences are SEHNR and FQNEAQ (reference sequence). There are 16 residues in the CDR3. Trimming stripped 5 bases from V and 0 bases from J, with 13 bases between. Sequencing used immunoSEQ multiplex PCR; TCRdb keeps in-frame clones, though not all of them. The data hold some 2.1 million clones, with 93% observed a single time. The TCR comes from a man younger than 30 in good health. Some clones in this sample may be carry-over from other donors' samples. Specimen: naive CD8+ T cells from PBMCs. This chain connects TRBV7-9 to TRBJ2-2; no definite D call. The CDR3 loop reads CASSTSRLTNTGELFF. In nucleotides, the CDR3 is TGTGCCAGCAGCACCTCTCGTCTGACGAACACCGGGGAGCTGTTTTTT.